A selection of T cell receptor beta chains follows, all from one sample in a study of cytomegalovirus exposure and HLA in healthy donors. The assay was immunoSEQ multiplex PCR, and TCRdb's table has in-frame clones only and misses some. The sample has 50,000 to 70,000 clones, 65% to 75% seen once; the top ten hold roughly 7%. The sequencing input was PBMCs. The receptors were sampled from a man aged 30-40 years in good health and CMV-seropositive. CDR3s include the opening cysteine and the closing phenylalanine or tryptophan. The D gene is left open where the match is weak. Only some rows state a clone size, as once, few, many or a class for expanded clones.

clone_size	d_call	v_call	j_call	cdr3_aa	cdr3_nt
-	-	TRBV7-3	TRBJ2-5	CASSVGSLETQYF	TGTGCCAGCAGCGTAGGTAGCTTGGAGACCCAGTACTTC
-	-	TRBV28	TRBJ1-2	CASSFTGRAYGYTF	TGTGCCAGCAGTTTTACAGGGAGGGCCTATGGCTACACCTTC
-	-	TRBV7-9	TRBJ2-7	CASATETPTYKQYF	TGTGCCAGCGCTACGGAGACTCCGACCTACAAGCAGTACTTC
once	-	TRBV7-2	TRBJ1-1	CASSIGGIWVAFF	TGTGCCAGCAGTATTGGGGGCATCTGGGTAGCTTTCTTT
-	TRBD1	TRBV7-8	TRBJ1-1	CASSLGTGARMNTEAFF	TGTGCCAGCAGCCTAGGGACAGGGGCGAGGATGAACACTGAAGCTTTCTTT
few	-	TRBV6-1	TRBJ1-6	CASLTGLFGNSPLHF	TGTGCCAGCCTTACAGGCCTTTTTGGTAATTCACCCCTCCACTTT
-	-	TRBV30	TRBJ1-3	CAWSNFAGRNTIYF	TGTGCCTGGAGTAACTTTGCAGGGAGGAACACCATATATTTT
-	-	TRBV11-1	TRBJ2-2	CASSLQPDRTTGELFF	TGTGCCAGCAGCTTACAGCCGGACAGAACCACCGGGGAGCTGTTTTTT
-	-	TRBV4-3	TRBJ1-4	CASSQDSGIDEKLFF	TGCGCCAGCAGCCAAGATTCGGGTATCGATGAAAAACTGTTTTTT
-	-	TRBV30	TRBJ1-2	CAWRGQFYGYTF	TGTGCCTGGAGGGGACAATTCTATGGCTACACCTTC
-	-	TRBV28	TRBJ2-7	CASSPLIGRPYEQYF	TGTGCCAGCAGTCCGCTGATTGGCAGGCCTTACGAGCAGTACTTC
-	TRBD1	TRBV27	TRBJ1-2	CASSLWGTGASNYGYTF	TGTGCCAGCAGTTTATGGGGGACAGGGGCCTCTAACTATGGCTACACCTTC
-	TRBD1	TRBV19	TRBJ1-5	CASSIRGQGREGNQPQHF	TGTGCCAGTAGTATAAGGGGACAGGGGAGGGAGGGCAATCAGCCCCAGCATTTT
-	-	TRBV7-9	TRBJ2-2	CASSARQGNTGELFF	TGTGCCAGCAGCGCACGGCAGGGGAACACCGGGGAGCTGTTTTTT
-	TRBD1	TRBV7-3	TRBJ2-7	CASSPGTGGGEQYF	TGTGCCAGCAGCCCCGGGACAGGGGGCGGGGAGCAGTACTTC